This entry features one T cell receptor (beta chain) sequence. This sample was included in a study of T cells in Graves' hyperthyroidism and ophthalmopathy. CDR1 and CDR2 (germline): SNHLY, FYNNEI. This CDR3 spans 15 amino acids. V was cut by 11 bases and J by 3 bases, with 17 bases left in between. Among ophthalmopathy patients, the Clinical Activity Score reached at least 3, the NOSPECS grade reached at least 4, and duration remained under 3 months. From RNA transcripts, TCR beta CDR3 regions were amplified. HTBI primers were employed in a first-round RT-PCR of the TCR CDR3. One entry per CDR3 protein results from TCRdb running MiXCR on the multiplex PCR reads. The sample has around 300,000 distinct CDR3 sequences; approximately 21% are singletons.

This sequence originates from a man aged 25-40 years with Graves' ophthalmopathy. Sequencing was performed on blood. V and J are TRBV2 and TRBJ1-6, with D possibly matching TRBD1 (6 bases). CDR3 DNA sequence: TGTGCCTCCTGGGCAGGACAGATCTATAATTCACCCCTCCACTTT. The encoded protein is CASWAGQIYNSPLHF. The complete variable domain, with remaining parts taken from reference TRBV2 and TRBJ1-6, reads EPEVTQTPSHQVTQMGQEVILRCVPISNHLYFYWYRQILGQKVEFLVSFYNNEISEKSEIFDDQFSVERPDGSNFTLKIRSTKLEDSAMYFCASWAGQIYNSPLHFGNGTRLTVT.